This is a list of T cell receptor beta chains from one sample in a study of neurological immune-mediated disorders. TCRdb re-called the 5' RACE reads through MiXCR, storing one row per CDR3 protein. The data show roughly 70,000 distinct CDR3 sequences, with roughly 3.6% seen just once and 1.3% held by the top ten. The sequenced material came from PBMCs. The receptors come from a man between 25 and 39 years old with multiple sclerosis. Both conserved end residues are part of each CDR3. Fields, in order: D gene, J gene, clone size, V gene, CDR3 length, CDR3 protein, CDR3 DNA. A D gene is named only where the DNA matches it firmly. Not all rows give a size; the values are once, few, many and, for expanded clones, a class.

D: TRBD2
J: TRBJ2-1
size: many
V: TRBV3-1
length: 17
CDR3: CASSQDTTWTSSYEQFF
DNA: TGTGCCAGCAGCCAAGATACAACGTGGACTAGCAGCTATGAGCAGTTCTTC

D: -
J: TRBJ2-2
size: many
V: TRBV6-5
length: 15
CDR3: CASNKGTDPTGELFF
DNA: TGTGCCAGCAATAAAGGGACCGATCCCACCGGGGAGCTGTTTTTT

D: -
J: TRBJ2-7
size: many
V: TRBV7-3
length: 16
CDR3: CASNLGTVVRFYEQYF
DNA: TGTGCCAGCAACCTAGGGACCGTCGTTCGGTTCTACGAGCAGTACTTC

D: TRBD1
J: TRBJ1-1
size: few
V: TRBV10-2
length: 14
CDR3: CASRKTGVTTEAFF
DNA: TGCGCCAGCAGGAAGACAGGGGTTACCACTGAAGCTTTCTTT

D: -
J: TRBJ1-1
size: many
V: TRBV29-1
length: 13
CDR3: CSVAEGTNTEAFF
DNA: TGCAGCGTTGCAGAGGGGACGAACACTGAAGCTTTCTTT

D: -
J: TRBJ2-7
size: many
V: TRBV20-1
length: 15
CDR3: CSARNRQRLDYEQYF
DNA: TGCAGTGCTAGAAACCGACAGAGGCTAGACTACGAGCAGTACTTC

D: TRBD1
J: TRBJ2-5
size: many
V: TRBV3-1
length: 15
CDR3: CASSQNGQGERIQYF
DNA: TGTGCCAGCAGCCAGAACGGACAGGGGGAGCGAATCCAGTACTTC

D: -
J: TRBJ2-6
size: many
V: TRBV21-1
length: 14
CDR3: CASSKVDTSNVLTF
DNA: TGTGCCAGCAGCAAAGTGGACACCTCCAACGTCCTGACTTTC

D: TRBD1
J: TRBJ2-7
size: many
V: TRBV27
length: 15
CDR3: CASSLRQGAAYEQYF
DNA: TGTGCCAGCAGTTTAAGACAGGGGGCCGCCTACGAGCAGTACTTC

D: -
J: TRBJ2-2
size: many
V: TRBV9
length: 15
CDR3: CASSISLRNTGELFF
DNA: TGTGCCAGCAGCATCTCACTCAGAAACACCGGGGAGCTGTTTTTT

D: TRBD2
J: TRBJ2-1
size: many
V: TRBV20-1
length: 15
CDR3: CSADTTSGGTDEQFF
DNA: TGCAGTGCTGACACGACTAGCGGGGGGACAGATGAGCAGTTCTTC

D: -
J: TRBJ1-1
size: many
V: TRBV20-1
length: 14
CDR3: CSFGQGLDYTEAFF
DNA: TGCAGTTTCGGCCAGGGGCTTGATTATACTGAAGCTTTCTTT

D: -
J: TRBJ1-2
size: many
V: TRBV3-1
length: 16
CDR3: CASSPYLTGGNYGYTF
DNA: TGTGCCAGCAGCCCCTACCTGACGGGAGGAAACTATGGCTACACCTTC

D: -
J: TRBJ2-3
size: many
V: TRBV6-5
length: 14
CDR3: CASGGAASTDTQYF
DNA: TGTGCCAGCGGGGGAGCCGCTAGCACAGATACGCAGTATTTT

D: TRBD1
J: TRBJ1-1
size: many
V: TRBV11-2
length: 15
CDR3: CASSPGGTTNTEAFF
DNA: TGTGCCAGCAGCCCAGGGGGGACAACGAACACTGAAGCTTTCTTT

D: -
J: TRBJ2-3
size: many
V: TRBV25-1
length: 17
CDR3: CASQKPAGAEGADTQYF
DNA: TGTGCCAGCCAGAAGCCGGCTGGGGCGGAGGGCGCAGATACGCAGTATTTT

D: TRBD1
J: TRBJ2-3
size: many
V: TRBV6-4
length: 15
CDR3: CASSEGTGDTDTQYF
DNA: TGTGCCAGCAGTGAGGGGACAGGGGACACAGATACGCAGTATTTT

D: TRBD1
J: TRBJ2-7
size: many
V: TRBV27
length: 15
CDR3: CASSPGTAIYYEQYF
DNA: TGTGCCAGCAGCCCCGGGACAGCCATCTACTACGAGCAGTACTTC

D: TRBD1
J: TRBJ1-6
size: many
V: TRBV6-5
length: 15
CDR3: CASSYRPGQGSPLHF
DNA: TGTGCCAGCAGTTACAGACCGGGACAGGGATCACCCCTCCACTTT

D: -
J: TRBJ2-3
size: many
V: TRBV5-5
length: 14
CDR3: CASSPWGVTDTQYF
DNA: TGTGCCAGCAGCCCCTGGGGGGTCACAGATACGCAGTATTTT

D: -
J: TRBJ2-1
size: -
V: TRBV12-3/TRBV12-4
length: 15
CDR3: CASSGRGPGYNEQFF
DNA: TGTGCCAGCAGCGGACGGGGGCCGGGCTACAATGAGCAGTTCTTC

D: TRBD2
J: TRBJ2-7
size: many
V: TRBV5-1
length: 16
CDR3: CASNKGLAGGSYEQYF
DNA: TGCGCCAGCAACAAAGGACTAGCGGGGGGATCGTACGAGCAGTACTTC

D: TRBD2
J: TRBJ2-3
size: many
V: TRBV15
length: 17
CDR3: CATSRDPYRGGRTSQYF
DNA: TGTGCCACCAGCAGAGATCCTTATCGCGGGGGGCGGACGTCGCAGTATTTT

D: TRBD1
J: TRBJ1-2
size: many
V: TRBV20-1
length: 14
CDR3: CSAKLGQGARGYTF
DNA: TGCAGTGCTAAGTTGGGACAGGGGGCGCGGGGCTACACCTTC

D: -
J: TRBJ2-2
size: many
V: TRBV10-3
length: 13
CDR3: CAIRTGGTGELFF
DNA: TGTGCCATCAGAACTGGGGGCACCGGGGAGCTGTTTTTT

D: -
J: TRBJ1-6
size: -
V: TRBV7-2
length: 14
CDR3: CASSFTFGNSPLNF
DNA: TGTGCCAGCAGCTTCACTTTTGGAAATTCACCCCTCAACTTT

D: -
J: TRBJ2-7
size: -
V: TRBV6-5
length: 12
CDR3: CASSYGPTEQYF
DNA: TGTGCCAGCAGTTACGGGCCTACCGAGCAGTACTTC

D: -
J: TRBJ1-2
size: many
V: TRBV10-3
length: 13
CDR3: CAISDWSNYGYTF
DNA: TGTGCCATCAGTGACTGGTCTAACTATGGCTACACCTTC

D: TRBD1
J: TRBJ2-3
size: many
V: TRBV5-1
length: 14
CDR3: CASSQGQDTDTQYF
DNA: TGCGCCAGCAGCCAAGGACAGGACACAGATACGCAGTATTTT

D: -
J: TRBJ2-1
size: many
V: TRBV27
length: 12
CDR3: CATGVIGNEQFF
DNA: TGTGCCACCGGGGTTATAGGGAATGAGCAGTTCTTC

D: -
J: TRBJ1-6
size: many
V: TRBV9
length: 16
CDR3: CASSVGSPFGNSPLHF
DNA: TGTGCCAGCAGCGTAGGATCTCCGTTTGGAAATTCACCCCTCCACTTT

D: -
J: TRBJ1-2
size: -
V: TRBV5-1
length: 13
CDR3: CASSLEQGFGYTF
DNA: TGCGCCAGCAGCTTGGAACAGGGCTTTGGCTACACCTTC

D: TRBD2
J: TRBJ2-3
size: many
V: TRBV7-6
length: 18
CDR3: CASSLGLAGGSSTDTQYF
DNA: TGTGCCAGCAGCCTGGGACTAGCGGGGGGATCTAGCACAGATACGCAGTATTTT

D: -
J: TRBJ2-2
size: -
V: TRBV5-1
length: 16
CDR3: CASSLNWPTNTGELFF
DNA: TGCGCCAGCAGCTTGAATTGGCCCACGAACACCGGGGAGCTGTTTTTT

D: -
J: TRBJ1-3
size: many
V: TRBV5-1
length: 16
CDR3: CASSPSGLGSGNTIYF
DNA: TGCGCCAGCAGCCCATCGGGGCTCGGCTCTGGAAACACCATATATTTT

D: -
J: TRBJ2-6
size: many
V: TRBV6-5
length: 14
CDR3: CASSYSVGANVLTF
DNA: TGTGCCAGCAGTTACTCAGTTGGGGCCAACGTCCTGACTTTC

D: TRBD2
J: TRBJ2-7
size: many
V: TRBV5-1
length: 16
CDR3: CASSLAVAGISYEQYF
DNA: TGCGCCAGCAGCTTGGCCGTAGCGGGAATCTCCTACGAGCAGTACTTC